The entry below gives a single T cell receptor beta chain sequence along with its context. Its antigen is undetermined. The data derive from a study of blood T cells in healthy people across ages. CDR1 is DFQATT, CDR2 SNEGSKA, per germline (reference sequence). Trimming cost V 6 bases and J 0 bases; bases outside gene matches: 12. CDR3 length: 16 residues. Whole-study findings and limits: CMV infection status of these donors was not known.

The use of a sample-barcoded 5' primer and a J-beta primer mix characterized a second PCR of roughly 7 to 11 cycles. Every sample returned 2.5 million or more CDR3-containing paired-end reads. TCRdb re-analysed the 5' RACE reads in MiXCR, keeping a single row per CDR3 protein. The repertoire consists of around 1,500,000 distinct CDR3 sequences, with about 40% occurring once and the leading ten covering roughly 7.9%. This chain links TRBV20-1 with TRBJ2-7, with TRBD2 identical over 9 bases. Sequencing input: blood. This TCR came from a young woman in good health. The CDR3 region is CSATGPGLAISYEQYF. Here the CDR3 DNA reads TGCAGTGCCACTGGACCCGGACTAGCGATCTCCTACGAGCAGTACTTC.